Shown below are 11 T cell receptor beta chains from a single sample sequenced in a study of CD8 T cells in ankylosing spondylitis. TCRdb reprocessed the 5' RACE reads via MiXCR and lists one record per CDR3 protein. The table has 800,000 to 900,000 distinct CDR3 sequences, about an eighth seen once; the top ten hold 0.45% to 0.6%. Study-level results: A TCR beta motif of under ten highly homologous variants seemed to mark ankylosing spondylitis blood.

No cognate antigen is known for these TCRs. The source material was blood, either unsorted or a sorted T cell fraction (not recorded which). The origin of the receptors is a male donor with ankylosing spondylitis.

This chain connects TRBV7-9 to TRBJ2-1; 8 nucleotides match TRBD1. The CDR3 has 16 amino acids. Germline trimming cut 3 bases from V and 12 bases from J; bases unmatched to any gene: 16. The germline CDR1 and CDR2 sequences are SEHNR and FQNEAQ (reference sequence). CDR3 amino acids: CASSLTQGQARYWQFF. The CDR3 DNA reads as TGTGCCAGCAGCTTGACCCAGGGACAGGCTAGGTACTGGCAGTTCTTC.

Ten or more counts support this clonotype. Mismatch with germline at one junction end may stem from a read error. The rearrangement links TRBV5-1 to TRBJ1-4; 7 bases match TRBD1. Per the germline V gene, CDR1 is SGHRS and CDR2 is YFSETQ. There are 14 residues in the CDR3. Here the CDR3 reads CASSLQGTNEKLFF. The CDR3 bases are TGTGCCAGCAGCTTACAGGGGACTAATGAAAAACTGTTTTTT. The full variable domain, with the rest looked up from reference TRBV5-1 and TRBJ1-4, is KAGVTQTPRYLIKTRGQQVTLSCSPISGHRSVSWYQQTPGQGLQFLFEYFSETQRNKGNFPGRFSGRQFSNSRSEMNVSTLELGDSALYLCASSLQGTNEKLFFGSGTQLSVL.

This clonotype was observed many times. The CDR3 region is CATSRGERGWNYGYTF. The CDR3 nucleotides are TGTGCCACCAGCAGGGGGGAGAGGGGATGGAACTATGGCTACACCTTC. The genes are TRBV15 and TRBJ1-2, with TRBD1 as a possible D gene (5 bases). The CDR3 is made up of 16 amino acids. Trimming took off 3 bases at V and 2 bases at J, with 16 bases between the two ends. The germline V gene encodes CDR1 LNHNV and CDR2 YYDKDF (reference sequence).

This clonotype has at least ten counts. The CDR3 sequence is CASSLTGLASRETQYF. CDR3 bases: TGTGCCAGCTCACTCACGGGACTAGCCTCTCGAGAGACCCAGTACTTC. The chain is built from TRBV18 and TRBJ2-5; TRBD2 agrees at 9 bases. With 4 bases clipped from V and 4 bases from J, the junction kept 10 bases outside the gene matches. Germline V lookup: CDR1 KGHSH, CDR2 LQKENI. The CDR3 contains 16 residues. The whole variable domain, filled in from reference TRBV18 and TRBJ2-5, reads NAGVMQNPRHLVRRRGQEARLRCSPMKGHSHVYWYRQLPEEGLKFMVYLQKENIIDESGMPKERFSAEFPKEGPSILRIQQVVRGDSAAYFCASSLTGLASRETQYFGPGTRLLVL.

Only a few counts were recorded for this clonotype. The genes are TRBV20-1 and TRBJ1-5; D ambiguous. The V gene lost 2 bases and the J gene lost 4 bases, with 12 bases spanning the gap. The V gene's germline CDR1 is DFQATT and CDR2 SNEGSKA (reference sequence). This CDR3 has 14 amino acids. The CDR3 DNA reads as TGCAGTGCTAGAACGATAAGACTAAATCAGCCCCAGCATTTT. Its protein product is CSARTIRLNQPQHF.

This rearrangement joins TRBV6-5 to TRBJ1-1; D unresolved. The CDR3 has 15 residues. Per the germline V gene, CDR1 is MNHEY and CDR2 is SVGAGI. The V gene lost 4 bases and the J gene lost 1 base, with 13 bases spanning the gap. The CDR3 sequence is CASSFFGLENTEAFF. Here the CDR3 DNA reads TGTGCCAGCAGTTTCTTCGGTCTGGAGAACACTGAAGCTTTCTTT.

The chain carries TRBV5-1 and TRBJ2-4, with 8 bases aligning to TRBD2. This CDR3 is built from 15 residues. Germline CDR1 SGHRS, CDR2 YFSETQ. V was pared by 2 bases and J by 6 bases, with 7 bases of the junction left unmatched. CDR3 region: CASSFNPGGRNIQYF. The CDR3 DNA reads TGCGCCAGCAGCTTCAATCCGGGAGGGAGAAACATTCAGTACTTC.

The chain uses TRBV28 and TRBJ2-7; D remains ambiguous. Germline V gives CDR1 MDHEN, CDR2 SYDVKM. The V gene lost 6 bases and the J gene lost 4 bases, with 10 bases spanning the gap. The CDR3 totals 12 residues. CDR3 protein: CASSGHRYEQYF. The CDR3, as DNA: TGTGCCAGCAGCGGGCACCGGTACGAGCAGTACTTC.

This clonotype was observed a few times. The chain employs TRBV7-2 and TRBJ2-2, with D possibly being TRBD1 or TRBD2 (5 bases each). Trimming shortened V by 5 bases and J by 7 bases, and 11 bases separated the two germline ends. The CDR3 runs to 13 residues. Per germline, CDR1 SGHTA and CDR2 FQGNSA. The CDR3 nucleotides are TGTGCCAGCAGCACCTGGGACCGCGGGGAGCTGTTTTTT. Amino acids: CASSTWDRGELFF.

This clonotype has at least ten counts. The V and J genes are TRBV18 and TRBJ2-4, with TRBD1 matching 10 bases. J was trimmed by 2 bases and V by 2 bases; bases with no gene match: 9. This CDR3 contains 18 residues. Germline loops: CDR1 KGHSH, CDR2 LQKENI. In nucleotides, the CDR3 is TGTGCCAGCTCACCATGGACAGGGGGGTCTATAACCAAAAACATTCAGTACTTC. Its translation is CASSPWTGGSITKNIQYF.

The CDR3 nucleotides read TGTGCCAGCAGCCCGAATGACCAGAACACCGGGGAGCTGTTTTTT. Protein: CASSPNDQNTGELFF. The chain is built from TRBV7-6 and TRBJ2-2, with unresolved D. This CDR3 has 15 residues. The V gene's germline CDR1 is SGHVS and CDR2 FNYEAQ. Trimming took off 5 bases at V and 1 base at J, with 11 bases between the two ends.